One sample yielded the 18 T cell receptor beta chains listed below, sequenced in a study of shared clonotypes between healthy human individuals. Libraries were prepared by immunoSEQ multiplex PCR; TCRdb keeps only in-frame clonotypes and omits some of them. The table has 2 million to 3 million clones, 80% to 95% seen once. The sample consisted of naive CD4+ T cells from PBMCs. Subset described: CD45RA+ positively selected. All receptors come from a man younger than 35 in good health. Some clones in this sample may be carry-over from other donors' samples.

The chain uses TRBV6-5 and TRBJ2-2; no clear D gene. V lost 10 bases and J lost 1, with 16 bases in between. Germline V gives CDR1 MNHEY, CDR2 SVGAGI. The CDR3 length is 15 residues. The CDR3 DNA reads as TGTGCCATCCCGGCCCCACGCAAGAACACCGGGGAGCTGTTTTTT. Protein: CAIPAPRKNTGELFF.

The genes are TRBV28 and TRBJ2-3; D remains unclear. V was pared by 7 bases and J by 1 base, with 6 bases between. CDR3 length: 12 residues. Germline-derived CDR1 and CDR2 are MDHEN and SYDVKM. The CDR3 nucleotides read TGTGCCAGCATAAAAGGCACAGATACGCAGTATTTT. Translation gives CASIKGTDTQYF.

This clone is a singleton in its sample. V gene TRBV30 combines with J gene TRBJ2-7; D may be TRBD1 (6 bases). CDR1 is GTSNPN, CDR2 SVGIG, per germline (reference sequence). With 0 bases removed from V and 10 bases from J, the gap between germline ends came to 28 bases. The CDR3 loop spans 17 amino acids. CDR3 coding DNA: TGTGCCTGGAGTGTATCGTATGGTCCCCTTAGATTGGGGGCCCAGTACTTC. This gives the protein CAWSVSYGPLRLGAQYF.

The rearrangement uses TRBV19 and TRBJ2-4; D not resolved. CDR3 length equals 12 residues. Germline values: CDR1 LNHDA, CDR2 SQIVND (reference sequence). V was clipped by 5 bases and J by 6 bases, with 8 bases between them. CDR3 protein: CASSPTSNIQYF. The CDR3 DNA sequence: TGTGCCAGTAGTCCGACTTCAAACATTCAGTACTTC.

CDR3 amino acids: CASSRGGLAGMSSYEQYF. The CDR3, as DNA: TGTGCCAGCAGCCGTGGGGGACTAGCGGGAATGAGCTCCTACGAGCAGTACTTC. This chain uses TRBV7-9 with TRBJ2-7, with 13 bases lining up with TRBD2. There are 18 residues in the CDR3. V lost 5 bases and J lost 0; bases outside the gene matches: 10. Germline V CDR1 and CDR2: SEHNR, FQNEAQ (reference sequence).

This rearrangement joins TRBV7-9 to TRBJ2-1, with 12 bases that match TRBD2. CDR3 length equals 14 residues. Germline V CDR1 and CDR2: SEHNR, FQNEAQ (reference sequence). With 8 bases clipped from V and 8 bases from J, the junction kept 7 bases outside the gene matches. In nucleotides, the CDR3 is TGTGCCAGCTCAGGACTAGCGGGGCAGGATGAGCAGTTCTTC. Encoded protein: CASSGLAGQDEQFF.

The chain couples TRBV11-2 to TRBJ2-5; D is possibly TRBD2 (5 bases). Trimming took 0 bases from V and 2 from J, leaving 10 bases between them. The germline CDR1 and CDR2 sequences are SGHAT and FQNNGV. This CDR3 is built from 15 residues. The CDR3 loop reads CASSLDGRVQETQYF. The DNA for the CDR3 is TGTGCCAGCAGCTTAGATGGGCGGGTTCAAGAGACCCAGTACTTC.

The rearrangement links TRBV28 to TRBJ1-1; weak D call: TRBD1 (6 bases). CDR1 and CDR2 (germline): MDHEN, SYDVKM. V shed 5 bases and J shed 1 base, with 11 bases lying between them. This CDR3 is 14 amino acids long. The CDR3 loop reads CASSPPGQNTEAFF. The CDR3 coding sequence is TGTGCCAGCAGTCCCCCGGGACAGAACACTGAAGCTTTCTTT.

V gene TRBV10-3 combines with J gene TRBJ2-1; no clear D gene. V shed 8 bases and J shed 0 bases, with 14 bases lying between them. The germline gives CDR1 ENHRY, CDR2 SYGVKD. The CDR3 covers 15 residues. The CDR3 loop reads CAIRREVSSYNEQFF. The CDR3 DNA reads as TGTGCCATCCGAAGGGAAGTGAGCTCCTACAATGAGCAGTTCTTC.

The chain recombines TRBV28 with TRBJ1-1, with TRBD1 matching over 7 bases. Germline values: CDR1 MDHEN, CDR2 SYDVKM. With 6 bases clipped from V and 5 bases from J, the junction kept 6 bases outside the gene matches. The CDR3 is made up of 13 amino acids. The CDR3: CASRGTAWTEAFF. The CDR3 DNA reads as TGTGCCAGCAGAGGGACAGCGTGGACTGAAGCTTTCTTT.

About this clone: This specimen includes other DNA sequences encoding the same CDR3. The rearrangement links TRBV7-9 to TRBJ2-5; the D is unclear. The germline V gene has CDR1 SEHNR and CDR2 FQNEAQ (reference sequence). The length of the CDR3 is 12 residues. V lost 0 bases and J lost 4, with 3 bases in between. CDR3 in amino acids: CASSLASETQYF. The CDR3 DNA follows: TGTGCCAGCAGCTTAGCTTCAGAGACCCAGTACTTC. The full variable domain, completed using reference TRBV7-9 and TRBJ2-5, is DTGVSQNPRHKITKRGQNVTFRCDPISEHNRLYWYRQTLGQGPEFLTYFQNEAQLEKSRLLSDRFSAERPKGSFSTLEIQRTEQGDSAMYLCASSLASETQYFGPGTRLLVL.

The rearrangement joins TRBV4-2 to TRBJ2-1, with D unresolved. The CDR3 is 14 residues long. The germline CDR1 and CDR2 sequences are LGHNA and YNFKEQ. V was clipped by 1 base and J by 1 base, with 5 bases between them. The CDR3 reads CASSQGWSYNEQFF. For the CDR3, the DNA is TGTGCCAGCAGCCAAGGGTGGTCCTACAATGAGCAGTTCTTC.

V is TRBV28 and J is TRBJ2-7, with a possible D match to TRBD1 (5 bases). The CDR3 extends over 14 amino acids. V shed 3 bases and J shed 4 bases, with 13 bases lying between them. The V gene's germline CDR1 is MDHEN and CDR2 SYDVKM. The CDR3 loop is CASSLETVTYEQYF. In DNA form, the CDR3 reads TGTGCCAGCAGTTTGGAGACAGTCACTTACGAGCAGTACTTC. The entire variable domain, with the rest obtained from reference TRBV28 and TRBJ2-7, is as follows: DVKVTQSSRYLVKRTGEKVFLECVQDMDHENMFWYRQDPGLGLRLIYFSYDVKMKEKGDIPEGYSVSREKKERFSLILESASTNQTSMYLCASSLETVTYEQYFGPGTRLTVT.

The chain recombines TRBV5-1 with TRBJ2-7; tentative D call: TRBD1 (5 bases). CDR1 SGHRS and CDR2 YFSETQ come from the germline V gene. This CDR3 is 12 amino acids long. The ends were cut back, 2 bases at V and 7 bases at J, with 10 bases in the middle. In DNA form, the CDR3 reads TGCGCCAGCAGCTTCCCAGGGTGGGAGCAGTACTTC. It is translated as CASSFPGWEQYF.

V gene TRBV2 combines with J gene TRBJ2-1; D is ambiguous. V dropped 7 bases and J dropped 0 bases, with 13 bases sitting between them. CDR1 and CDR2 from the germline V gene are SNHLY and FYNNEI. CDR3 length equals 15 residues. This chain's CDR3 is CASIRAPDSYNEQFF. In DNA form, the CDR3 reads TGTGCCAGCATCCGGGCTCCGGACTCCTACAATGAGCAGTTCTTC. The variable domain in full, with the rest retrieved from reference TRBV2 and TRBJ2-1, is EPEVTQTPSHQVTQMGQEVILRCVPISNHLYFYWYRQILGQKVEFLVSFYNNEISEKSEIFDDQFSVERPDGSNFTLKIRSTKLEDSAMYFCASIRAPDSYNEQFFGPGTRLTVL.

This chain joins TRBV28 and TRBJ1-3, with D maybe TRBD1 (5 bases). The CDR3 extends over 15 amino acids. The germline V and J ends were trimmed by 8 bases and 0 bases, with 14 bases remaining between them. The germline V gene encodes CDR1 MDHEN and CDR2 SYDVKM. The CDR3 protein is CASAPDTYSGNTIYF. CDR3 nucleotide sequence: TGTGCCAGCGCCCCGGACACGTACTCTGGAAACACCATATATTTT. Full variable domain (outside the CDR3, taken from reference TRBV28 and TRBJ1-3): DVKVTQSSRYLVKRTGEKVFLECVQDMDHENMFWYRQDPGLGLRLIYFSYDVKMKEKGDIPEGYSVSREKKERFSLILESASTNQTSMYLCASAPDTYSGNTIYFGEGSWLTVV.

This chain uses TRBV5-4 with TRBJ1-3; D ambiguous. This CDR3 contains 13 residues. With 8 bases removed from V and 1 base from J, the gap between germline ends came to 10 bases. The germline V gene has CDR1 SGHNT and CDR2 YYREEE (reference sequence). The CDR3 DNA sequence: TGTGCCAGTGGGCCGGATTCTGGAAACACCATATATTTT. Encoded protein: CASGPDSGNTIYF.

J is TRBJ2-5 and V is TRBV6-1; TRBD1 aligns across 10 bases. Per the germline V gene, CDR1 is MNHNS and CDR2 is SASEGT. Germline trimming cut 7 bases from V and 1 base from J; bases unmatched to any gene: 6. The CDR3 extends over 15 amino acids. The CDR3 DNA sequence: TGTGCCAGCATCATGACAGGGGGCGGCCAAGAGACCCAGTACTTC. It translates to CASIMTGGGQETQYF.